The 15 T cell receptor beta chains presented below share a single source sample, sequenced in a study of CXCR3-negative and CXCR3-positive naive CD8 T cells. UMI-labeled 5' RACE TRB cDNA libraries were prepared from the cells. TCRdb reprocessed the 5' RACE reads and reports one entry per CDR3 protein, with no DNA. The specimen's table records over 40,000 distinct CDR3 sequences. Sequencing was performed on naive CXCR3- CD8+ T cells from blood. Subset: CD45RO-CCR7+CD27+CD95- naive CD8+ T cells lacking CXCR3 (TNR3-). The receptors shown here come from a human donor in good health. Some clones in this sample may be carry-over from other donors' samples.

The V and J genes are TRBV29-1 and TRBJ2-3; the TCRdb D gene call, TRBD2, has no DNA to confirm it. CDR1 and CDR2 (germline): SQVTM, ANQGSEA. CDR3 length: 12 amino acids. CDR3 sequence: CSVAEDQDTQYF.

CDR3 amino acids: CASSTGRGPIYTEAFF. The rearrangement links TRBV28 to TRBJ1-1; TCRdb designates TRBD1, a call that cannot be tested without DNA. This CDR3 is built from 16 residues. Germline CDR1 and CDR2: MDHEN and SYDVKM.

The V call is TRBV10-3, the J call TRBJ2-3. Germline V lookup: CDR1 ENHRY, CDR2 SYGVKD. This CDR3 contains 12 residues. The CDR3 reads CAITTSTDTQYF.

The chain employs TRBV20-1 and TRBJ2-7. This CDR3 has 13 residues. Germline-derived CDR1 and CDR2 are DFQATT and SNEGSKA (reference sequence). CDR3 protein: CSVRLANSYEQYF.

CDR3 in amino acids: CSVEFQGSPSDTQYF. The chain uses TRBV29-1 and TRBJ2-3; TCRdb picks TRBD1, but there is no DNA to check that call. Looked up from germline, CDR1 is SQVTM and CDR2 is ANQGSEA. The CDR3 runs 15 residues.

The chain carries TRBV5-1 and TRBJ2-7. Per the germline V gene, CDR1 is SGHRS and CDR2 is YFSETQ. The CDR3 runs to 13 residues. CDR3 in amino acids: CASSWDTSYEQYF.

The chain has TRBV21-1 and TRBJ1-5; the D call of TRBD1 rests on TCRdb alone, since no DNA is present to check it. TRBV21-1 is a known pseudogene. This CDR3 is built from 19 residues. The CDR3 is CASLEETAVTQNSNQPQHF.

V is TRBV9 and J is TRBJ1-1. There are 16 residues in the CDR3. Looked up from germline, CDR1 is SGDLS and CDR2 is YYNGEE. The CDR3 sequence is CASSPGGRGRVTEAFF.

The rearrangement links TRBV23-1 to TRBJ1-1; the TCRdb call, TRBD1, lacks DNA for checking. TRBV23-1 is an ORF; its function is uncertain. The CDR3 extends over 18 amino acids. The CDR3 is CASSDIDGTGAYNTEAFF.

V and J are TRBV7-2 and TRBJ2-3; TCRdb calls TRBD2, which cannot be checked without DNA. The CDR3 runs to 16 residues. Germline lookup yields CDR1 SGHTA and CDR2 FQGNSA. CDR3 protein: CASSSIAGALTDTQYF. Using reference TRBV7-2 and TRBJ2-3 for the parts outside the CDR3, the full variable domain is GAGVSQSPSNKVTEKGKDVELRCDPISGHTALYWYRQSLGQGLEFLIYFQGNSAPDKSGLPSDRFSAERTGGSVSTLTIQRTQQEDSAVYLCASSSIAGALTDTQYFGPGTRLTVL.

The V call is TRBV11-1, the J call TRBJ1-1; the D gene TCRdb calls, TRBD1, cannot be checked with no DNA. The CDR3 totals 12 residues. Germline V lookup: CDR1 SGHAT, CDR2 FQDESV (reference sequence). CDR3 residues: CATAQLGTEAFF.

This chain links TRBV29-1 with TRBJ2-1; TCRdb's D call of TRBD1 is untestable without DNA. Looked up from germline, CDR1 is SQVTM and CDR2 is ANQGSEA. The CDR3 consists of 16 residues. CDR3 amino acids: CSVESGARSSYNEQFF.

The V call is TRBV6-4, the J call TRBJ1-4; there is no DNA to check the TCRdb D call of TRBD1. CDR3 length equals 16 residues. Germline CDR1 reads MRHNA; CDR2 reads SNTAGT. The CDR3 sequence is CASSGQGRITNEKLFF.

J is TRBJ1-1 and V is TRBV29-1. The CDR3 contains 12 residues. The V gene's germline CDR1 is SQVTM and CDR2 ANQGSEA. CDR3 amino acids: CSVEGKNTEAFF. Full variable domain (rest looked up from reference TRBV29-1 and TRBJ1-1): SAVISQKPSRDICQRGTSLTIQCQVDSQVTMMFWYRQQPGQSLTLIATANQGSEATYESGFVIDKFPISRPNLTFSTLTVSNMSPEDSSIYLCSVEGKNTEAFFGQGTRLTVV.

The V call is TRBV6-4, the J call TRBJ2-1; TCRdb names TRBD1, which stays unverified in the absence of DNA. This CDR3 region has 14 residues. CDR1 and CDR2 from the germline V gene are MRHNA and SNTAGT. CDR3 region: CASSDSGTYNEQFF.